This entry lists 14 T cell receptor beta chains sequenced from one sample in a study of shared clonotypes between healthy human individuals. Here immunoSEQ multiplex PCR was the method, and the copy in TCRdb shows in-frame clones only, minus some. This table holds millions of clones, roughly 95% found once. The specimen sequenced was naive CD4+ T cells sorted from blood. Subset defined: CD45RA+ positively selected. All receptors come from a man between 18 and 35 years old in good health.

The chain employs TRBV11-2 and TRBJ2-1; a weak D match, TRBD1 (7 bases). The germline V and J ends were trimmed by 5 bases and 6 bases, with 17 bases remaining between them. The CDR3 spans 15 residues. Germline V gene lookup returns CDR1 SGHAT and CDR2 FQNNGV. The CDR3 DNA reads as TGTGCCAGCAGCCAGAGCGGAGGGGGCTTCAATGAGCAGTTCTTC. Translated: CASSQSGGGFNEQFF.

The rearrangement uses TRBV18 and TRBJ1-2; D is undetermined. The CDR3 runs to 15 residues. Germline V lookup: CDR1 KGHSH, CDR2 LQKENI. Trimming removed 2 bases at V and 0 bases at J, with 10 bases between. CDR3 region: CASSPLPGPNYGYTF. The CDR3 nucleotides read TGTGCCAGCTCACCATTGCCAGGCCCTAACTATGGCTACACCTTC.

This chain links TRBV7-8 with TRBJ2-3; D gene unclear. V shed 2 bases and J shed 0 bases, with 9 bases lying between them. The germline gives CDR1 SGHVS, CDR2 FQNEAQ. This CDR3 contains 15 residues. CDR3: CASSLLSSSTDTQYF. Written as DNA, the CDR3 is TGTGCCAGCAGCTTATTAAGTTCTAGCACAGATACGCAGTATTTT.

The V call is TRBV18, the J call TRBJ2-3; D is unclear. CDR1 and CDR2 from the germline V gene are KGHSH and LQKENI. The V and J ends lost 3 bases and 4 bases respectively, with 8 bases between them. This CDR3 has 13 amino acids. CDR3 in DNA: TGTGCCAGCTCACCGCTAGGTTCAGATACGCAGTATTTT. It codes for CASSPLGSDTQYF.

The chain uses TRBV7-9 and TRBJ2-7; D might be TRBD1 or TRBD2, each matching 5 bases. Germline CDR1 and CDR2: SEHNR and FQNEAQ (reference sequence). V was trimmed by 2 bases and J by 9 bases, leaving 14 bases between them. The CDR3 spans 13 residues. CDR3 sequence reads: CASSLSPQGAQYF. In nucleotides, the CDR3 is TGTGCCAGCAGCTTAAGCCCGCAGGGAGCGCAGTACTTC.

The chain is built from TRBV5-6 and TRBJ2-3; D is possibly TRBD1 (5 bases). The CDR3 spans 16 residues. With 1 base removed from V and 6 bases from J, the gap between germline ends came to 18 bases. Germline CDR1 reads SGHDT; CDR2 reads YYEEEE. The DNA for the CDR3 is TGTGCCAGCAGCTTGCCAGGGTTTGGATTTGGGGATACGCAGTATTTT. This encodes CASSLPGFGFGDTQYF.

V gene TRBV4-1 combines with J gene TRBJ1-4, with 9 bases identical to TRBD1. V lost 0 bases and J lost 8; bases outside the gene matches: 7. The length of the CDR3 is 16 residues. Germline V gene sequence: CDR1 MGHRA, CDR2 YSYEKL. In DNA form, the CDR3 reads TGCGCCAGCAGCCAAGAGCCGGACAGGGGAAGGGAAAAACTGTTTTTT. Translated, it gives CASSQEPDRGREKLFF.

This clone was detected once. J is TRBJ2-7 and V is TRBV5-4; D possibly corresponds to TRBD2 (5 bases). Trimming removed 0 bases at V and 6 bases at J, with 10 bases between. CDR1 is SGHNT, CDR2 YYREEE, per germline (reference sequence). The CDR3 length is 13 residues. DNA of the CDR3: TGTGCCAGCAGCTTGGTAGGGAGCGCCGAGCAGTACTTC. Protein product: CASSLVGSAEQYF.

DNA for the CDR3: TGCGCCAGCAGCAGAATTTATGGCTCCTACAATGAGCAGTTCTTC. It is translated as CASSRIYGSYNEQFF. The chain recombines TRBV5-1 with TRBJ2-1; D ambiguous. The CDR3 has 15 amino acids. The ends were cut back, 4 bases at V and 0 bases at J, with 11 bases in the middle. Germline V gives CDR1 SGHRS, CDR2 YFSETQ.

V gene TRBV7-6 combines with J gene TRBJ1-1, with a possible D match to TRBD1 (6 bases). The V end was cut by 0 bases, the J end by 3 bases, with 17 bases between. The germline gives CDR1 SGHVS, CDR2 FNYEAQ. The CDR3 spans 17 residues. The CDR3 reads CASSLATGLLRDTEAFF. The CDR3 DNA follows: TGTGCCAGCAGCTTAGCAACAGGGTTACTAAGGGACACTGAAGCTTTCTTT.

The genes are TRBV7-2 and TRBJ2-5; D is undetermined. Deletions cut 1 base from V and 6 bases from J, with 6 bases between. Germline values: CDR1 SGHTA, CDR2 FQGNSA. CDR3 size: 12 residues. In DNA form, the CDR3 reads TGTGCCAGCAGCTTAGAGGCGAAGACCCAGTACTTC. Protein product: CASSLEAKTQYF.

The CDR3: CAISEGQGSPPLHF. In nucleotides, the CDR3 is TGTGCCATCAGTGAGGGACAGGGTAGTCCACCCCTCCACTTT. This chain joins TRBV10-3 and TRBJ1-6; TRBD1 aligns across 8 bases. Per the germline V gene, CDR1 is ENHRY and CDR2 is SYGVKD. The CDR3 has 14 residues. Unmatched junction bases numbered 5, after V lost 2 bases and J lost 11 bases.

This clone has just a few counts. The gene calls are TRBV6-1 and TRBJ2-4, with TRBD2 as a possible D gene (7 bases). This CDR3 comprises 12 residues. Per the germline V gene, CDR1 is MNHNS and CDR2 is SASEGT. Trimming took 6 bases from V and 8 from J, leaving 11 bases between them. CDR3 residues: CASRMGGHIQYF. As DNA, the CDR3 is TGTGCCAGCAGGATGGGGGGGCACATTCAGTACTTC.

The V and J genes are TRBV2 and TRBJ2-5; tentative D call: TRBD2 (6 bases). V lost 4 bases and J lost 2, with 14 bases in between. This CDR3 is 15 amino acids long. Germline CDR1 is SNHLY and CDR2 is FYNNEI. CDR3 in amino acids: CASSASLAPQETQYF. The CDR3 region has the DNA TGTGCCAGCAGTGCCTCACTAGCACCGCAAGAGACCCAGTACTTC.